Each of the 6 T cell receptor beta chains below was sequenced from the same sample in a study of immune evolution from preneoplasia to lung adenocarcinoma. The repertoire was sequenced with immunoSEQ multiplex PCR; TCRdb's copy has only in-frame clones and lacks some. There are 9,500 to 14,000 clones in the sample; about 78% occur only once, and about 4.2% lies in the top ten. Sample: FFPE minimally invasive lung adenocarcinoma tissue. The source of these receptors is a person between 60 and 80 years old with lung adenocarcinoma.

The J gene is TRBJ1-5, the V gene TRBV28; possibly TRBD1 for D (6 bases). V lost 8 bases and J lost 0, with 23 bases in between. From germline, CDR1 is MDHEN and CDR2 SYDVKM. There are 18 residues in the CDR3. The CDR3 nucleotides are TGTGCCAGCTCTACCGGGGCCAGGGGTTCCTATAGCAATCAGCCCCAGCATTTT. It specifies CASSTGARGSYSNQPQHF.

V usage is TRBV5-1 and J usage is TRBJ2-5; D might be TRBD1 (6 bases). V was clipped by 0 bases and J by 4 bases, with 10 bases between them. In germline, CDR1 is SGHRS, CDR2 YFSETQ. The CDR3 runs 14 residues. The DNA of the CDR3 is TGCGCCAGCAGCTTGGGGGGGCGTTCAGAGACCCAGTACTTC. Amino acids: CASSLGGRSETQYF.

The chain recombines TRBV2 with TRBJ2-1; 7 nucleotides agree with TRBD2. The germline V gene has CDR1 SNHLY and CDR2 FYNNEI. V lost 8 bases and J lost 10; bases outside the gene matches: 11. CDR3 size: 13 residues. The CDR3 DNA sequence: TGTGCCAGCCTAGCCCCCCCAGCGGGGGAGCAGTTCTTC. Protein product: CASLAPPAGEQFF.

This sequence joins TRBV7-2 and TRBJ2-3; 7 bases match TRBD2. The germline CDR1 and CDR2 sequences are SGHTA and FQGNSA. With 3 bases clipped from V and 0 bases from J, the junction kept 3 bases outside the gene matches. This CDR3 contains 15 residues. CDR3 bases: TGTGCCAGCAGCTTTGCTAGCGGTAGCACAGATACGCAGTATTTT. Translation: CASSFASGSTDTQYF.

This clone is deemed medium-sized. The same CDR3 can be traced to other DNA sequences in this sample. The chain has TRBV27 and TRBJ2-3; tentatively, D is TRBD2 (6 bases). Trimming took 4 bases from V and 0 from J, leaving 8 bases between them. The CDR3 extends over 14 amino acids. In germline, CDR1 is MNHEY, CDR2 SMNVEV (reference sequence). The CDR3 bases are TGTGCCAGCAGTTGGAGGGGTAGCACAGATACGCAGTATTTT. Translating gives CASSWRGSTDTQYF.

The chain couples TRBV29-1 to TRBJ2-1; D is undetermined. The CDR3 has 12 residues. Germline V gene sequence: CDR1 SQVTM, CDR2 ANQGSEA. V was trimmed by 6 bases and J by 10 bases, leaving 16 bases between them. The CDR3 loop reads CSVWYSYGEQFF. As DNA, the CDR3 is TGCAGCGTGTGGTACTCCTACGGGGAGCAGTTCTTC.